Listed here are 9 T cell receptor beta chains from one sample, sequenced in a study of blood T cell repertoires in COVID-19. The protocol was immunoSEQ multiplex PCR, while the TCRdb copy is restricted to in-frame clones and leaves out a portion. Of just over 80,000 clones in the sample, roughly four fifths were seen once. Input material: peripheral blood. The receptor set was obtained from a woman at least 80 years old with active or convalescent COVID-19.

In this sample, this clone turned up once. Other DNA sequences in this specimen translate into the identical CDR3. The chain combines TRBV18 with TRBJ1-1, with no clear D. Trimming removed 6 bases at V and 1 base at J, with 6 bases between. Germline V gene lookup returns CDR1 KGHSH and CDR2 LQKENI. The CDR3 is 12 amino acids. The CDR3 nucleotides read TGTGCCAGCTCGGAGGAGAACACTGAAGCTTTCTTT. Protein: CASSEENTEAFF.

The chain joins TRBV29-1 to TRBJ2-1; D unresolved. This CDR3 spans 10 amino acids. V was clipped by 4 bases and J by 9 bases, with 7 bases between them. Germline V gives CDR1 SQVTM, CDR2 ANQGSEA. CDR3 nucleotide sequence: TGCAGCGTTGGTGTGAGTGAGCAGTTCTTC. Its translation is CSVGVSEQFF.

The chain has TRBV28 and TRBJ2-3, with 8 bases identical to TRBD1. Germline CDR1 and CDR2: MDHEN and SYDVKM. The ends lost 6 bases at V and 5 bases at J; junction bases unmatched: 4. CDR3 size: 13 residues. The chain's CDR3 is CASSLGQGDTQYF. CDR3 nucleotides: TGTGCCAGCAGCCTTGGACAGGGAGATACGCAGTATTTT.

The J gene is TRBJ2-7, the V gene TRBV2; tentatively, D is TRBD2 (5 bases). The V gene lost 4 bases and the J gene lost 2 bases, with 12 bases spanning the gap. Germline V lookup: CDR1 SNHLY, CDR2 FYNNEI. The CDR3 totals 14 residues. CDR3 residues: CASSVGGFAYEQYF. The CDR3 DNA follows: TGTGCCAGCAGTGTTGGAGGTTTCGCCTACGAGCAGTACTTC.

This clone was recorded a few times. The chain recombines TRBV5-4 with TRBJ2-3; D not certain. The CDR3 consists of 16 residues. V lost 3 bases, J lost 2 bases, and 16 bases lay in between. Germline CDR1 SGHNT, CDR2 YYREEE (reference sequence). DNA of the CDR3: TGTGCCAGCAGCTCAGAGGCCGCCCGACTCACAGATACGCAGTATTTT. Amino acids: CASSSEAARLTDTQYF.

This chain joins TRBV1 and TRBJ2-7; TRBD2 was called by the table and not checked on the DNA. TRBV1 is a listed pseudogene. This CDR3 region has 19 residues. CDR3 DNA: TGCACCAGCAGCCTCCTGCTACGCTCCCGCGGGGGGGGTTCCTACGAGCAGTACTTC. As protein: CTSSLLLRSRGGGSYEQYF.

The chain couples TRBV6-5 to TRBJ2-1, with D perhaps matching TRBD1 (7 bases). Germline V gene data show CDR1 as MNHEY and CDR2 as SVGAGI. The CDR3 contains 15 residues. The V end lost 9 bases, the J end lost 5 bases, and 20 bases lay between the germline ends. As DNA, the CDR3 is TGTGCCAGTGGGGGGCCGAGACAGGGAGACAATGAGCAGTTCTTC. It yields the protein CASGGPRQGDNEQFF.

The genes are TRBV19 and TRBJ2-1, with 9 bases lining up with TRBD2. CDR1 is LNHDA and CDR2 is SQIVND in the germline V gene (reference sequence). Trimming took 5 bases from V and 9 from J; bases not matched to a gene: 5. The CDR3 spans 13 residues. The CDR3 loop is CASSGTSQGEQFF. The CDR3 DNA follows: TGTGCCAGTAGTGGGACTAGCCAGGGTGAGCAGTTCTTC.

V is TRBV7-3 and J is TRBJ2-7; perhaps TRBD2 as D (5 bases). Trimming stripped 0 bases from V and 7 bases from J, with 10 bases between. Germline values: CDR1 SGHTA, CDR2 FQGTGA. The CDR3 totals 13 residues. CDR3 DNA: TGTGCCAGCAGCTTAACTAGCGTGGGTGAGCAGTACTTC. Protein sequence: CASSLTSVGEQYF.